One sample yielded the 28 T cell receptor beta chains listed below, sequenced in a study of spatial heterogeneity in lung cancer. The time point: sample taken at primary tumor resection. TCRdb reprocessed the 5' RACE reads via MiXCR and lists one record per CDR3 protein. The sample has around 100,000 distinct CDR3 sequences, nearly 4.5% seen once; the top ten hold approximately 22%. No cognate antigen is known for these TCRs. Study-wide results and limits: The number of expanded tumor alpha and beta chains correlated with mutation number.

The sample consisted of lung tumor tissue, taken at surgery. These receptors all stem from a male donor with early-stage non-small cell lung cancer.

This clonotype was detected only a few times. The chain is built from TRBV3-1 and TRBJ2-7; 8 bases match TRBD1. Germline CDR1 reads LGHDT; CDR2 reads YNNKEL (reference sequence). Trimming cost V 3 bases and J 6 bases; bases outside gene matches: 10. The CDR3 totals 15 residues. The CDR3: CASSQWTGTTGEQYF. CDR3 in DNA: TGTGCCAGCAGCCAGTGGACAGGGACCACGGGCGAGCAGTACTTC.

This clonotype has just a few counts. V is TRBV28 and J is TRBJ2-3; the match to TRBD2 covers 10 bases. CDR1 and CDR2 from the germline V gene are MDHEN and SYDVKM. V trimming: 6 bases; J trimming: 5 bases; junction bases outside the gene matches: 8. This CDR3 spans 15 amino acids. The CDR3 here is CASSPSGRVGDTQYF. The DNA of the CDR3 is TGTGCCAGCAGCCCCAGCGGGAGGGTCGGAGATACGCAGTATTTT.

Many counts were recorded for this clonotype. CDR3 in DNA: TGTGCCAGCAGTTCCTACCCGACAGGGCCACTGCACGAGCAGTACTTC. Its protein is CASSSYPTGPLHEQYF. This sequence joins TRBV28 and TRBJ2-7; 7 nucleotides agree with TRBD1. The CDR3 sequence is 16 residues long. V shed 4 bases, J shed 5 bases, and the junction held 14 bases outside the gene matches. Per the germline V gene, CDR1 is MDHEN and CDR2 is SYDVKM.

In this sample, this clonotype turned up many times. The chain recombines TRBV10-3 with TRBJ1-1; D gene uncertain. CDR3 length: 13 amino acids. Germline loops: CDR1 ENHRY, CDR2 SYGVKD. V lost 6 bases and J lost 1, with 9 bases in between. The CDR3 region has the DNA TGTGCCATCAGGGAGGTCGGGAACACTGAAGCTTTCTTT. The encoded protein is CAIREVGNTEAFF.

This clonotype appeared many times. The CDR3 loop reads CASSPDSRSYEQYF. For the CDR3, the DNA is TGTGCCAGCAGTCCCGATTCACGCTCCTACGAGCAGTACTTC. V is TRBV27 and J is TRBJ2-7; no clear D. CDR1 and CDR2 (germline): MNHEY, SMNVEV (reference sequence). The V and J ends lost 5 bases and 0 bases respectively, with 11 bases between them. The CDR3 loop spans 14 amino acids.

V is TRBV12-3 or TRBV12-4 and J is TRBJ1-4, with a possible D match to TRBD1 (6 bases). The CDR3 has 15 residues. V was trimmed by 4 bases and J by 8 bases, leaving 17 bases between them. The CDR3 sequence is CASSSPTGRVEKLFF. Here the CDR3 DNA reads TGTGCCAGCAGTTCCCCGACAGGAAGGGTCGAAAAACTGTTTTTT.

On this clonotype itself: Lacking the conserved final phenylalanine or tryptophan, this CDR3 likely reflects a read error. V is TRBV5-1 and J is TRBJ2-7; unclear D gene. Deletions cut 0 bases from V and 2 bases from J, with 9 bases between. This CDR3 is built from 14 residues. Germline V CDR1 and CDR2: SGHRS, YFSETQ. In DNA form, the CDR3 reads TGCGCCAGCAGCTTGGGGAGCATAGCCTACGAGCAGTACTTG. It yields the protein CASSLGSIAYEQYL.

Many counts were recorded for this clonotype. V is TRBV5-1 and J is TRBJ1-1; 8 bases agree with TRBD1. V was clipped by 4 bases and J by 10 bases; unmatched bases: 12. CDR1 and CDR2 (germline): SGHRS, YFSETQ. CDR3 length: 14 residues. This CDR3 is CASSQSGTGFAAFF. CDR3 nucleotides: TGCGCCAGCAGCCAATCCGGGACAGGCTTTGCAGCTTTCTTT.

This clonotype was recorded many times. This chain links TRBV9 with TRBJ2-1; D possibly matches TRBD1 or TRBD2 (6 bases each). The germline gives CDR1 SGDLS, CDR2 YYNGEE. Between the trimmed V and J ends, which lost 3 bases and 4 bases, there was a span of 11 bases. The CDR3 length is 14 residues. This chain's CDR3 is CASSARGEYNEQFF. In nucleotides, the CDR3 is TGTGCCAGCAGCGCGAGGGGGGAATACAATGAGCAGTTCTTC.

This clonotype was seen at least ten times. The CDR3 DNA reads TGCGCCAGCAGCCAAAGAACTAGCGACTACGAGCAGTACTTC. Translating gives CASSQRTSDYEQYF. V is TRBV4-1 and J is TRBJ2-7; TRBD2 matches at 7 bases. The J segment lost 3 bases and the V segment lost 2 bases, leaving 4 bases of the junction unmatched. Germline CDR1 MGHRA, CDR2 YSYEKL. CDR3 size: 14 residues.

The table lists this clonotype with a few counts. The rearrangement joins TRBV12-3 or TRBV12-4 to TRBJ2-2, with D hard to call. The CDR3 length is 13 residues. Trimming took 5 bases from V and 1 from J, leaving 5 bases between them. The CDR3 DNA is TGTGCCAGCAGTAACCAGAACACCGGGGAGCTGTTTTTT. Its protein product is CASSNQNTGELFF.

The chain couples TRBV2 to TRBJ1-6, with D maybe TRBD1 (5 bases). Germline CDR1 SNHLY, CDR2 FYNNEI. V lost 7 bases and J lost 8, with 24 bases in between. The CDR3 consists of 17 residues. CDR3 in amino acids: CASIEGSRGFFYSPLHF. The CDR3 DNA reads as TGTGCCAGCATCGAGGGGAGTCGAGGGTTTTTCTATTCACCCCTCCACTTT.

This clonotype has at least ten counts. This chain uses TRBV7-2 with TRBJ2-2, with 10 bases fitting TRBD1. Germline assignment: CDR1 SGHTA and CDR2 FQGNSA. The V and J ends lost 0 bases and 2 bases, in that order; junction bases with no gene match: 6. The CDR3 totals 18 residues. CDR3 amino acids: CASSLAPGTGVNTGELFF. The CDR3 DNA sequence: TGTGCCAGCAGCTTAGCCCCCGGGACAGGGGTCAACACCGGGGAGCTGTTTTTT.

This clonotype appeared many times. J is TRBJ2-3 and V is TRBV15; D possibly corresponds to TRBD2 (6 bases). CDR3 length: 14 amino acids. The germline gives CDR1 LNHNV, CDR2 YYDKDF (reference sequence). Trimming took 3 bases from V and 4 from J, leaving 11 bases between them. The DNA of the CDR3 is TGTGCCACCAGCAGGGGGTGGGAGGCAGATACGCAGTATTTT. Translating gives CATSRGWEADTQYF.

In its sample, this clonotype was seen many times. This chain connects TRBV12-3 or TRBV12-4 to TRBJ2-1; D ambiguous. The V end lost 6 bases, the J end lost 0 bases, and 9 bases lay between the germline ends. CDR3 size: 14 residues. In nucleotides, the CDR3 is TGTGCCAGCAGCTCATACGACTCCTACAATGAGCAGTTCTTC. It translates to CASSSYDSYNEQFF.

The chain employs TRBV7-9 and TRBJ2-7; tentatively, D is TRBD1 (5 bases). The germline V gene has CDR1 SEHNR and CDR2 FQNEAQ (reference sequence). This CDR3 is built from 11 residues. Trimming removed 7 bases at V and 4 bases at J, with 8 bases between. DNA for the CDR3: TGTGCCAGCATGGCAGGGTACGAGCAGTACTTC. Encoded protein: CASMAGYEQYF.

At least ten counts were recorded for this clonotype. This chain joins TRBV7-9 and TRBJ2-1; the D gene is possibly TRBD2 (6 bases). The V end was cut by 0 bases, the J end by 13 bases, with 25 bases between. Germline CDR1 is SEHNR and CDR2 is FQNEAQ (reference sequence). The length of the CDR3 is 17 residues. CDR3 protein: CASSLAVGLTAGLAQFF. CDR3 DNA sequence: TGTGCCAGCAGCTTAGCGGTCGGTCTGACGGCGGGACTGGCCCAGTTCTTC.

The chain couples TRBV6-2 or TRBV6-3 to TRBJ1-1, with 8 bases that match TRBD1. The CDR3 length is 14 residues. The V gene end was trimmed by 6 bases and the J gene end by 1 base; junction bases not matched to a gene: 4. In germline, CDR1 is MNHEY, CDR2 SVGEGT. Here the CDR3 DNA reads TGTGCCAGCAGGCGCGGGACAGGGAACACTGAAGCTTTCTTT. Translation: CASRRGTGNTEAFF.

This clonotype came up many times. This chain connects TRBV7-2 to TRBJ1-6; D might be TRBD1 (6 bases). V was shortened by 5 bases and J by 12 bases, with 14 bases between the two germline ends. Germline CDR1 SGHTA, CDR2 FQGNSA. The CDR3 is 13 amino acids. In DNA, the CDR3 is TGTGCCAGCAGCCCTTGGACAGACCAACCCCTCCACTTT. It encodes CASSPWTDQPLHF.

The table lists this clonotype with a few counts. The chain links TRBV4-1 to TRBJ2-7; TRBD2 matches 7 bases. The V segment lost 5 bases and the J segment 5 bases; nucleotides outside the gene matches: 9. Per the germline V gene, CDR1 is MGHRA and CDR2 is YSYEKL. This CDR3 region has 14 residues. CDR3 amino acids: CASSSWEGMDEQYF. The CDR3 coding sequence is TGCGCCAGCAGCTCCTGGGAGGGCATGGACGAGCAGTACTTC.

This clonotype has a count of ten or more. The chain employs TRBV7-9 and TRBJ2-3; D remains unclear. Germline CDR1 SEHNR, CDR2 FQNEAQ (reference sequence). Trimming took 1 base from V and 6 from J, leaving 8 bases between them. This CDR3 comprises 13 residues. CDR3 sequence: CASSLVTWDTQYF. The CDR3, as DNA: TGTGCCAGCAGCTTAGTCACCTGGGATACGCAGTATTTT.

This clonotype has ten or more counts. CDR3 residues: CASSLSPQGGTDTQYF. The CDR3 DNA reads as TGTGCCAGCAGTTTGTCGCCTCAAGGGGGCACAGATACGCAGTATTTT. The chain couples TRBV27 to TRBJ2-3, with D possibly TRBD1 on 5 matching bases. From germline, CDR1 is MNHEY and CDR2 SMNVEV (reference sequence). Trimming removed 3 bases at V and 1 base at J, with 14 bases between. The CDR3 is made up of 16 amino acids.

At least ten counts were recorded for this clonotype. The chain couples TRBV11-2 to TRBJ2-3, with 8 bases identical to TRBD2. This CDR3 comprises 15 residues. Germline CDR1 is SGHAT and CDR2 is FQNNGV. Trimming removed 1 base from V and 5 bases from J; junction bases left unmatched: 5. The CDR3 nucleotides are TGTGCCAGCAGCTTAGGCGGGAGGAACGTAGATACGCAGTATTTT. Residues: CASSLGGRNVDTQYF. Variable domain in full (rest from reference TRBV11-2 and TRBJ2-3): EAGVAQSPRYKIIEKRQSVAFWCNPISGHATLYWYQQILGQGPKLLIQFQNNGVVDDSQLPKDRFSAERLKGVDSTLKIQPAKLEDSAVYLCASSLGGRNVDTQYFGPGTRLTVL.

This clonotype was observed many times. V gene TRBV5-1 combines with J gene TRBJ2-4; 9 nucleotides line up with TRBD1. The CDR3 consists of 14 residues. CDR1 and CDR2 from the germline V gene are SGHRS and YFSETQ. V lost 4 bases, J lost 9 bases, and 8 bases stayed unmatched. DNA for the CDR3: TGCGCCAGCAGCGCGGGACAGGGCGAGGGCATTCAGTACTTC. It specifies CASSAGQGEGIQYF.

This clonotype was counted many times. This chain connects TRBV10-2 to TRBJ2-1; 7 bases fit TRBD2. Germline trimming cut 6 bases from V and 6 bases from J; bases unmatched to any gene: 8. The CDR3 covers 14 residues. The germline CDR1 and CDR2 sequences are WSHSY and SAAADI. This CDR3 is CASSAGDDGNEQFF. CDR3 bases: TGCGCCAGCAGCGCGGGAGATGACGGCAATGAGCAGTTCTTC.

The sample holds many counts of this clonotype. The J gene is TRBJ1-6, the V gene TRBV5-6, with 9 nucleotides matching TRBD1. CDR3 size: 15 residues. Unmatched junction bases numbered 1, after V lost 1 base and J lost 5 bases. CDR1 SGHDT and CDR2 YYEEEE come from the germline V gene. The CDR3 DNA sequence: TGTGCCAGCAGCTTGTGGGACAGGGATAATTCACCCCTCCACTTT. This gives the protein CASSLWDRDNSPLHF.

This clonotype was observed at least ten times. The chain is built from TRBV7-9 and TRBJ1-1; the D gene is possibly TRBD1 (6 bases). CDR1 is SEHNR, CDR2 FQNEAQ, per germline (reference sequence). Trimming took 6 bases from V and 5 from J, leaving 10 bases between them. The length of the CDR3 is 12 residues. The DNA for the CDR3 is TGTGCCAGCAGTCAGGGGTTGACTGAAGCTTTCTTT. Its translation is CASSQGLTEAFF.

In its sample, this clonotype was seen a few times. This chain uses TRBV4-2 with TRBJ2-5, with D possibly called TRBD1 or TRBD2 (5 bases each). Trimming pared 3 bases from V and 3 bases from J, leaving 20 bases between. Germline loops: CDR1 LGHNA, CDR2 YNFKEQ. This CDR3 is 17 amino acids long. CDR3 sequence reads: CASSHRSGGGAEETQYF. The CDR3 region has the DNA TGTGCCAGCAGCCACCGATCTGGTGGGGGAGCAGAAGAGACCCAGTACTTC.